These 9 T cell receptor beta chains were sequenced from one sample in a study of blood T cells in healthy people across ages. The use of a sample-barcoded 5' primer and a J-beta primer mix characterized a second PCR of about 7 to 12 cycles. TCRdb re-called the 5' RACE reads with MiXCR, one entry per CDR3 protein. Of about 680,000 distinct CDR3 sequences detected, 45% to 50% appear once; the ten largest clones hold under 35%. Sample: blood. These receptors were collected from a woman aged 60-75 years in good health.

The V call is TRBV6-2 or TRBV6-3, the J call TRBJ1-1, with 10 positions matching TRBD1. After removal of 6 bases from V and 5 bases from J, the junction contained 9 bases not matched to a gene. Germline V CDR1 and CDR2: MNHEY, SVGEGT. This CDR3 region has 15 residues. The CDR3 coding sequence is TGTGCCAGCAGCCACCGGACAGGGGGGGGTACTGAAGCTTTCTTT. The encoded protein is CASSHRTGGGTEAFF.

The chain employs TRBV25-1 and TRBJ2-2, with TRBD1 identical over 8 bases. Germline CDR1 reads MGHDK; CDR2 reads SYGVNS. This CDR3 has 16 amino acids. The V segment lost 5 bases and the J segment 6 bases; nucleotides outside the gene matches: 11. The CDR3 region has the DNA TGTGCCAGCAGTCCTCAGACAGGGGAGAGACCCGGGGAGCTGTTTTTT. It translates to CASSPQTGERPGELFF.

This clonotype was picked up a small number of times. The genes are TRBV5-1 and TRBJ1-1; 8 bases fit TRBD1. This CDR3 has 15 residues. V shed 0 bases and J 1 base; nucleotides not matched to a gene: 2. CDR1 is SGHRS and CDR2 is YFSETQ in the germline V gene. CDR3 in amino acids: CASSLADRANTEAFF. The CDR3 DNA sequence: TGCGCCAGCAGCTTGGCGGACAGGGCGAACACTGAAGCTTTCTTT.

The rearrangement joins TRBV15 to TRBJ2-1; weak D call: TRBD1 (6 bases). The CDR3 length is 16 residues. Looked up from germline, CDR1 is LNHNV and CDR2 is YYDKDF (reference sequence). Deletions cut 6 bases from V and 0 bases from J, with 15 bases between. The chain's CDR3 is CATSRRQVRSYNEQFF. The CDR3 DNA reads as TGTGCCACCAGTAGACGACAGGTACGCTCCTACAATGAGCAGTTCTTC.

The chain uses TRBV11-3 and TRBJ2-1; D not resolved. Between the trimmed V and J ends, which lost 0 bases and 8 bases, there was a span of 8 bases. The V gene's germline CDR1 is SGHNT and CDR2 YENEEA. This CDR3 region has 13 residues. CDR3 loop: CASSLELGYEQFF. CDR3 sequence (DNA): TGTGCCAGCAGCTTAGAACTGGGGTATGAGCAGTTCTTC.

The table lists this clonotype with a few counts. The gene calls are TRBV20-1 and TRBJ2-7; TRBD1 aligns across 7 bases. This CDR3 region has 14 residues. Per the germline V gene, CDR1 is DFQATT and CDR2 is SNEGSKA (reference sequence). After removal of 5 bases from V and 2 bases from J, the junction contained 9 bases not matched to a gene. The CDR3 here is CSAEDRVLTYEQYF. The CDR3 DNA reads TGCAGTGCTGAAGACAGGGTATTGACCTACGAGCAGTACTTC.

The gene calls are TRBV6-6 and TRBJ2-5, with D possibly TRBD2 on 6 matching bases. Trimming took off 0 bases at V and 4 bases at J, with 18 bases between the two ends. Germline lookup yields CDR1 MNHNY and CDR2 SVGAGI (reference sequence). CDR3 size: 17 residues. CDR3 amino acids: CASSYSNWISGAETQYF. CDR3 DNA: TGTGCCAGCAGTTACTCGAATTGGATTAGCGGTGCAGAGACCCAGTACTTC.

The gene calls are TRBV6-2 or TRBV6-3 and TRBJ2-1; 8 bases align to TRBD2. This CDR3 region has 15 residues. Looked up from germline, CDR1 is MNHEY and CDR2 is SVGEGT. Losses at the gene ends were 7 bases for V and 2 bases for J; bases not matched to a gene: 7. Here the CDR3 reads CASKSRGLAYNEQFF. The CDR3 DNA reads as TGTGCCAGCAAAAGTAGGGGACTAGCCTACAATGAGCAGTTCTTC.

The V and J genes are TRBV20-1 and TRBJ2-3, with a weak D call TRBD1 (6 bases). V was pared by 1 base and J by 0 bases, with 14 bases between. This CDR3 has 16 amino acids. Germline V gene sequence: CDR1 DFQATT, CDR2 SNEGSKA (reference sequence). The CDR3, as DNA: TGCAGTGCTAGAGCGGTGGACAGAACTAGCACAGATACGCAGTATTTT. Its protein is CSARAVDRTSTDTQYF.